This record covers a single T cell receptor beta chain. Its antigen is as yet unknown. The data were taken from a study of CD8+CD57+ T cells in acquired aplastic anemia. As for the study in general: Roughly 3.2 ug was the average amount of DNA from sorted CD4+ and CD8+ cells.

Germline CDR1 is SGHTA and CDR2 is FQGNSA. V gave up 3 bases and J gave up 0 bases, with 5 bases separating them. CDR3 length: 13 amino acids. Genomic DNA served as template for TCR beta VDJ and CDR3 profiling. TCRdb passed the reads through MiXCR, listing each CDR3 protein once. The sample gives tens of thousands of distinct CDR3 sequences, more than 75% of which show up once; roughly 20% is in the top ten. Points from the study as a whole: There were over 25 CD8+ CDR3 sequences that occurred in both patients and controls.

This chain links TRBV7-2 with TRBJ1-1; D not certain. This receptor was identified in a human donor in good health, serving as a control. Material for sequencing was sorted CD4+, CD8+, or CD8+CD57+ T cells (not recorded which) from PBMCs. The CDR3 nucleotides are TGTGCCAGCAGCTTTAACATGAACACTGAAGCTTTCTTT. This encodes CASSFNMNTEAFF.